A selection of T cell receptor beta chains follows, all from one sample in a study of cytomegalovirus exposure and HLA in healthy donors. This table comes from immunoSEQ multiplex PCR, and its TCRdb copy is limited to in-frame clones, with some not included. The table has more than 85,000 clones, 75% to 90% seen once; the top ten hold more than 1.5%. Sample: PBMCs. Every receptor here comes from a man aged 40-50 years in good health and CMV-seronegative. Each CDR3 is given with its conserved first and last residue. Fields, in order: V gene, D gene, clone size, J gene, CDR3 protein, CDR3 DNA. The D gene is left open where the match is weak. Clone size appears in some rows only: once, few, many, or a class for an expanded clone.

V: TRBV7-9
D: -
size: -
J: TRBJ2-6
CDR3: CASSLVGPTGANVLTF
DNA: TGTGCCAGCAGCTTAGTGGGGCCTACCGGGGCCAACGTCCTGACTTTC

V: TRBV15
D: -
size: -
J: TRBJ1-2
CDR3: CATSRGGAYGYTF
DNA: TGTGCCACCAGCCGGGGGGGCGCCTATGGCTACACCTTC

V: TRBV6-1
D: -
size: -
J: TRBJ1-4
CDR3: CASSVLGADEKLFF
DNA: TGTGCCAGCAGTGTTCTGGGGGCGGATGAAAAACTGTTTTTT

V: TRBV5-5
D: -
size: few
J: TRBJ1-6
CDR3: CASSPYAENSPLHF
DNA: TGTGCCAGCAGCCCCTACGCGGAGAATTCACCCCTCCACTTT

V: TRBV7-8
D: -
size: -
J: TRBJ1-2
CDR3: CASSLHNYGYTF
DNA: TGTGCCAGCAGCTTACATAACTATGGCTACACCTTC

V: TRBV7-6
D: -
size: -
J: TRBJ2-7
CDR3: CASSLEGGYEQYF
DNA: TGTGCCAGCAGCTTAGAAGGGGGCTACGAGCAGTACTTC

V: TRBV7-9
D: -
size: -
J: TRBJ1-2
CDR3: CASSQTGGPGYTF
DNA: TGTGCCAGCAGCCAAACGGGGGGCCCCGGCTACACCTTC

V: TRBV5-1
D: -
size: -
J: TRBJ1-2
CDR3: CASSFAGRDGYTF
DNA: TGCGCCAGCAGCTTTGCGGGGCGCGATGGCTACACCTTC

V: TRBV5-6
D: TRBD2
size: -
J: TRBJ2-7
CDR3: CASSLVPSGGSYEQYF
DNA: TGTGCCAGCAGCTTGGTGCCTAGCGGGGGTTCCTACGAGCAGTACTTC

V: TRBV7-9
D: TRBD1
size: -
J: TRBJ1-1
CDR3: CASSLAGQGWAFF
DNA: TGTGCCAGCAGCTTAGCGGGACAGGGGTGGGCTTTCTTT

V: TRBV29-1
D: -
size: -
J: TRBJ2-7
CDR3: CSVEAGAYEQYF
DNA: TGCAGCGTTGAGGCAGGGGCCTACGAGCAGTACTTC

V: TRBV21-1
D: -
size: -
J: TRBJ1-5
CDR3: CASSKDRRGNQPQHF
DNA: TGTGCCAGCAGCAAGGACAGGAGGGGGAATCAGCCCCAGCATTTT

V: TRBV6-1
D: -
size: -
J: TRBJ2-7
CDR3: CASSEVGDWQYF
DNA: TGTGCCAGCAGTGAAGTCGGAGATTGGCAGTACTTC

V: TRBV6-1
D: TRBD2
size: few
J: TRBJ2-7
CDR3: CASSEAGGRSYEQYF
DNA: TGTGCCAGCAGTGAAGCGGGAGGGAGATCCTACGAGCAGTACTTC

V: TRBV19
D: -
size: once
J: TRBJ1-1
CDR3: CASSISVNTEAFF
DNA: TGTGCCAGTAGTATATCGGTGAACACTGAAGCTTTCTTT

V: TRBV5-4
D: -
size: -
J: TRBJ1-2
CDR3: CATGEANYGYTF
DNA: TGTGCCACCGGGGAAGCTAACTATGGCTACACCTTC

V: TRBV7-2
D: TRBD1
size: -
J: TRBJ2-7
CDR3: CASSQSRTGASEQYF
DNA: TGTGCCAGCAGCCAATCTCGGACAGGGGCCTCCGAGCAGTACTTC

V: TRBV29-1
D: -
size: -
J: TRBJ2-4
CDR3: CSVRSGENIQYF
DNA: TGCAGCGTCAGGTCGGGGGAAAACATTCAGTACTTC

V: TRBV29-1
D: TRBD1
size: -
J: TRBJ1-5
CDR3: CSVAGTGFRQPQHF
DNA: TGCAGCGTTGCTGGGACAGGGTTCCGGCAGCCCCAGCATTTT

V: TRBV29-1
D: -
size: -
J: TRBJ1-3
CDR3: CSVDSGLGNTIYF
DNA: TGCAGCGTTGATTCAGGGCTCGGAAACACCATATATTTT

V: TRBV18
D: -
size: -
J: TRBJ1-2
CDR3: CASSPPTSGPYGYTF
DNA: TGTGCCAGCTCACCACCGACCAGCGGACCCTATGGCTACACCTTC

V: TRBV5-8
D: TRBD1
size: -
J: TRBJ1-1
CDR3: CASIRTGGFLAFF
DNA: TGTGCCAGCATCCGGACAGGGGGCTTCCTGGCTTTCTTT

V: TRBV5-4
D: TRBD1
size: -
J: TRBJ2-3
CDR3: CASSPPRQGGTDTQYF
DNA: TGTGCCAGCAGCCCCCCCCGACAGGGTGGCACAGATACGCAGTATTTT

V: TRBV30
D: TRBD2
size: -
J: TRBJ2-2
CDR3: CAWLAGLLNTGELFF
DNA: TGTGCCTGGCTAGCGGGGTTACTGAACACCGGGGAGCTGTTTTTT

V: TRBV7-2
D: -
size: -
J: TRBJ2-5
CDR3: CASSPPQGEGTQYF
DNA: TGTGCCAGCTCCCCCCCTCAAGGAGAAGGGACCCAGTACTTC